The 9 T cell receptor beta chains reported below all come from one sample, sequenced in a study of control samples from healthy donors and cancer patients. Sequenced by immunoSEQ multiplex PCR; TCRdb stores in-frame clones only, minus some. The sample records about 140,000 clones, under 95% being singletons. Sequencing was carried out using blood. Source of these receptors: a man aged 18 to 29 in good health.

The gene calls are TRBV18 and TRBJ2-3, with D possibly TRBD2 on 6 matching bases. The V and J ends lost 3 bases and 0 bases respectively, with 10 bases between them. Germline V lookup: CDR1 KGHSH, CDR2 LQKENI. This CDR3 has 15 residues. This CDR3 is CASSPLGGSTDTQYF. CDR3 nucleotides: TGTGCCAGCTCACCCCTTGGGGGGAGCACAGATACGCAGTATTTT.

This clone was counted a single time. The chain carries TRBV7-9 and TRBJ1-1; 7 bases fit TRBD1. The ends lost 6 bases at V and 7 bases at J; junction bases unmatched: 11. Germline V CDR1 and CDR2: SEHNR, FQNEAQ (reference sequence). CDR3 length equals 14 residues. In nucleotides, the CDR3 is TGTGCCAGCAGACCTGAGACAGGGTATTATGAAGCTTTCTTT. Translated, it gives CASRPETGYYEAFF.

The V call is TRBV27, the J call TRBJ2-7, with 8 nucleotides matching TRBD1. The CDR3 has 15 amino acids. Trimming cost V 5 bases and J 0 bases; bases outside gene matches: 6. In germline, CDR1 is MNHEY, CDR2 SMNVEV (reference sequence). The CDR3 sequence: CASSPIGQGSYEQYF. DNA of the CDR3: TGTGCCAGCAGTCCCATAGGACAGGGCTCCTACGAGCAGTACTTC.

A single count supports this clone. The chain recombines TRBV30 with TRBJ2-1, with no clear D. Trimming pared 4 bases from V and 6 bases from J, leaving 13 bases between. This CDR3 spans 13 amino acids. Germline CDR1 reads GTSNPN; CDR2 reads SVGIG (reference sequence). The CDR3 is CAWTDISINEQFF. The DNA of the CDR3 is TGTGCCTGGACGGATATTAGTATCAATGAGCAGTTCTTC.

In DNA form, the CDR3 reads TGTGCCAGCAGCCTCGTCCCAAATACATATGAAGCTTTCTTT. Protein sequence: CASSLVPNTYEAFF. V gene TRBV7-3 combines with J gene TRBJ1-1; D unresolved. V dropped 5 bases and J dropped 7 bases, with 17 bases sitting between them. There are 14 residues in the CDR3. Germline-derived CDR1 and CDR2 are SGHTA and FQGTGA.

The rearrangement joins TRBV12-3 or TRBV12-4 to TRBJ1-2, with no clear D. With 1 base removed from V and 3 bases from J, the gap between germline ends came to 6 bases. This CDR3 spans 13 amino acids. CDR3 loop: CASSLEFYYGYTF. In nucleotides, the CDR3 is TGTGCCAGCAGTTTAGAGTTCTACTATGGCTACACCTTC.

The rearrangement links TRBV7-3 to TRBJ2-7; no reliable D call. The V gene's germline CDR1 is SGHTA and CDR2 FQGTGA. The germline V and J ends were trimmed by 1 base and 2 bases, with 12 bases remaining between them. CDR3 size: 15 residues. This chain's CDR3 is CASSLNGGFAYEQYF. CDR3 DNA sequence: TGTGCCAGCAGCTTAAATGGCGGCTTCGCCTACGAGCAGTACTTC.

The chain employs TRBV12-3 or TRBV12-4 and TRBJ1-3; D gene ambiguous. The CDR3 length is 13 residues. V was trimmed by 3 bases and J by 4 bases, leaving 7 bases between them. Here the CDR3 reads CASSFTSGNTIYF. The CDR3 nucleotides read TGTGCCAGCAGTTTCACGAGCGGAAACACCATATATTTT.

This clone was recorded only once. The CDR3 sequence is CASSLRGQGPEELFF. The CDR3 region has the DNA TGTGCCAGCAGCCTACGGGGGCAGGGCCCCGAGGAACTGTTTTTT. V is TRBV6-5 and J is TRBJ1-4; D possibly corresponds to TRBD1 (6 bases). Germline assignment: CDR1 MNHEY and CDR2 SVGAGI. The V gene lost 6 bases and the J gene lost 12 bases, with 23 bases spanning the gap. The CDR3 loop spans 15 amino acids.